The 24 T cell receptor beta chains below were found in one sample sequenced in a study of vaccination effects on CD4 cells after COVID-19. Antigens for these TCRs are unknown. Antigen-specific CD4+ T cell clonotypes were called by their expansion after viral peptide-pool culture in ViraFEST. The culture ran for approximately nine days before CD4+ T cells were isolated. The data were produced by immunoSEQ multiplex PCR, yet TCRdb's version contains in-frame clones alone and is incomplete. The profile covers over 55,000 clones, with roughly 80% appearing a single time and under 3% taken by the ten largest. The starting material was CD4+ T cells from PBMCs cultured with HCoV-229E spike peptides, obtained before COVID-19 vaccination. These TCRs come from a human donor who received a COVID-19 vaccine.

This clone was observed once. The rearrangement links TRBV18 to TRBJ2-5; D call uncertain. The ends were cut back, 0 bases at V and 3 bases at J, with 11 bases in the middle. The CDR3 is 15 amino acids. Germline CDR1 reads KGHSH; CDR2 reads LQKENI. The CDR3 DNA reads as TGTGCCAGCTCACCACCCATTGTAGAAAAAGAGACCCAGTACTTC. It translates to CASSPPIVEKETQYF.

The V and J genes are TRBV6-5 and TRBJ1-5; 10 bases agree with TRBD1. CDR3 size: 15 residues. The V segment lost 4 bases and the J segment 6 bases; nucleotides outside the gene matches: 6. Germline CDR1 MNHEY, CDR2 SVGAGI. The CDR3 region is CASSSRQGAGQPQHF. The CDR3 DNA reads as TGTGCCAGCAGTTCCAGACAGGGGGCGGGTCAGCCCCAGCATTTT.

This chain joins TRBV7-8 and TRBJ2-7, with D tentatively TRBD1 (6 bases). Per germline, CDR1 SGHVS and CDR2 FQNEAQ. The CDR3 is 14 residues long. Trimming took 5 bases from V and 2 from J, leaving 13 bases between them. This CDR3 is CASSLSRQAYEQYV. The CDR3 coding sequence is TGTGCCAGCAGCCTCTCGAGACAGGCCTACGAGCAGTACGTC.

Here the CDR3 reads CASSPRDTGELFF. The CDR3 DNA reads as TGTGCCAGCAGCCCGAGAGACACCGGGGAGCTGTTTTTT. The chain combines TRBV7-3 with TRBJ2-2; D not resolved. The germline gives CDR1 SGHTA, CDR2 FQGTGA. Trimming cost V 5 bases and J 3 bases, with 7 bases left between them. This CDR3 has 13 residues.

The rearrangement links TRBV20-1 to TRBJ2-6, with D possibly being TRBD1 (6 bases). CDR1 is DFQATT and CDR2 is SNEGSKA in the germline V gene (reference sequence). The CDR3 runs 15 residues. V was shortened by 3 bases and J by 0 bases, with 9 bases between the two germline ends. The CDR3 nucleotides are TGCAGTGCTAGTAGAGGGGGCTCTGGGGCCAACGTCCTGACTTTC. This translates into CSASRGGSGANVLTF.

The chain links TRBV10-1 to TRBJ2-1; TRBD2 matches at 8 bases. Germline assignment: CDR1 WNHNN and CDR2 SYGVQD (reference sequence). The CDR3 extends over 12 amino acids. V trimming: 10 bases; J trimming: 4 bases; junction bases outside the gene matches: 3. The DNA for the CDR3 is TGCGCCACCGGGGGGGCGTACAATGAGCAGTTCTTC. Translated: CATGGAYNEQFF.

The chain combines TRBV6-5 with TRBJ2-7; TRBD1 agrees at 8 bases. V shed 6 bases and J 1 base; nucleotides not matched to a gene: 5. The CDR3 runs 14 residues. Germline V CDR1 and CDR2: MNHEY, SVGAGI. The CDR3 loop reads CASSRGQGSYEQYV. Written as DNA, the CDR3 is TGTGCCAGCAGCCGCGGACAGGGATCCTACGAGCAGTACGTC.

On this clone: Other nucleotide sequences from this sample produce the same CDR3. The chain recombines TRBV7-8 with TRBJ1-1, with D possibly TRBD1 on 5 matching bases. The CDR3 runs to 14 residues. The ends were cut back, 1 base at V and 2 bases at J, with 8 bases in the middle. Germline lookup yields CDR1 SGHVS and CDR2 FQNEAQ. The CDR3 DNA reads as TGTGCCAGCAGCTTAGTGGGGGGAAACACTGAAGCTTTCTTT. The encoded protein is CASSLVGGNTEAFF. Together with reference TRBV7-8 and TRBJ1-1, the CDR3 gives the full variable domain: GAGVSQSPRYKVAKRGQDVALRCDPISGHVSLFWYQQALGQGPEFLTYFQNEAQLDKSGLPSDRFFAERPEGSVSTLKIQRTQQEDSAVYLCASSLVGGNTEAFFGQGTRLTVV.

This clone showed up just a few times. V usage is TRBV5-1 and J usage is TRBJ2-2; D perhaps matches TRBD2 (6 bases). V lost 4 bases, J lost 7 bases, and 20 bases lay in between. The CDR3 runs to 16 residues. The germline gives CDR1 SGHRS, CDR2 YFSETQ. CDR3 in amino acids: CASSPAPGLPVGELFF. CDR3 DNA sequence: TGCGCCAGCAGCCCCGCTCCGGGACTCCCAGTCGGGGAGCTGTTTTTT.

V gene TRBV29-1 combines with J gene TRBJ1-1; no definite D call. V was cut by 4 bases and J by 1 base, with 7 bases left in between. The CDR3 consists of 12 residues. Germline CDR1 and CDR2: SQVTM and ANQGSEA. The CDR3 reads CSVVPPNTEAFF. The CDR3 DNA follows: TGCAGCGTTGTCCCACCGAACACTGAAGCTTTCTTT.

The V and J genes are TRBV6-1 and TRBJ2-3; the D is unclear. Germline V lookup: CDR1 MNHNS, CDR2 SASEGT. V lost 2 bases and J 2 bases, leaving 8 bases between the germline ends. This CDR3 has 14 residues. CDR3 in DNA: TGTGCCAGCAGTGAATCTCGTAACACAGATACGCAGTATTTT. Its protein is CASSESRNTDTQYF.

The genes are TRBV5-4 and TRBJ2-3; 14 bases align to TRBD2. V trimming: 3 bases; J trimming: 5 bases; junction bases outside the gene matches: 8. The CDR3 runs 17 residues. CDR1 SGHNT and CDR2 YYREEE come from the germline V gene (reference sequence). In DNA form, the CDR3 reads TGTGCCAGCAGCTCACGGACTAGCGGGGGGCTCCAAGATACGCAGTATTTT. Amino acid sequence: CASSSRTSGGLQDTQYF.

The rearrangement uses TRBV6-6 and TRBJ1-4; no clear D gene. The V and J ends lost 7 bases and 0 bases respectively, with 9 bases between them. The CDR3 is 14 amino acids. Germline V lookup: CDR1 MNHNY, CDR2 SVGAGI (reference sequence). DNA for the CDR3: TGTGCCAGCAAAGAGTTGGCAACTAATGAAAAACTGTTTTTT. Translating it yields CASKELATNEKLFF.

The chain employs TRBV5-6 and TRBJ1-5; 9 bases agree with TRBD1. Per the germline V gene, CDR1 is SGHDT and CDR2 is YYEEEE. CDR3 size: 15 residues. Trimming took 5 bases from V and 6 from J; bases not matched to a gene: 9. The CDR3 DNA sequence: TGTGCCAGCAGGCGACAGGGGGAGGGGACTCAGCCCCAGCATTTT. It yields the protein CASRRQGEGTQPQHF.

V is TRBV7-8 and J is TRBJ1-5; D is perhaps TRBD1 (6 bases). The ends were cut back, 5 bases at V and 3 bases at J, with 11 bases in the middle. The CDR3 totals 14 residues. Germline V CDR1 and CDR2: SGHVS, FQNEAQ. The CDR3 region is CASSPRGANQPQHF. The CDR3 DNA follows: TGTGCCAGCAGCCCTAGGGGGGCCAATCAGCCCCAGCATTTT.

The chain carries TRBV27 and TRBJ2-5; D call uncertain. The germline V gene has CDR1 MNHEY and CDR2 SMNVEV (reference sequence). Trimming took off 8 bases at V and 5 bases at J, with 18 bases between the two ends. The length of the CDR3 is 14 residues. CDR3 residues: CASGYVSRPETQYF. The CDR3 DNA sequence: TGTGCCAGCGGCTATGTTTCCCGACCCGAGACCCAGTACTTC.

This chain uses TRBV6-5 with TRBJ2-5, with 8 bases aligning to TRBD1. The CDR3 length is 14 residues. Germline trimming cut 5 bases from V and 5 bases from J; bases unmatched to any gene: 7. CDR1 is MNHEY, CDR2 SVGAGI, per germline. The DNA for the CDR3 is TGTGCCAGCAGTCGGACAGGGAGTTGGGAGACCCAGTACTTC. It translates to CASSRTGSWETQYF.

This chain links TRBV4-1 with TRBJ2-3, with D unclear. Germline CDR1 MGHRA, CDR2 YSYEKL. The CDR3 consists of 16 residues. V lost 2 bases and J 0 bases, leaving 12 bases between the germline ends. The CDR3 DNA reads TGCGCCAGCAGCCAATACAAAGCTTCTAGCACAGATACGCAGTATTTT. Translated, it gives CASSQYKASSTDTQYF.

V gene TRBV9 combines with J gene TRBJ1-6; D call uncertain. V lost 0 bases to trimming and J lost 10 bases, with 14 bases between them. Germline V lookup: CDR1 SGDLS, CDR2 YYNGEE. The length of the CDR3 is 15 residues. The CDR3 region is CASSVDTDLNSPLHF. The CDR3, as DNA: TGTGCCAGCAGCGTAGACACGGACCTTAACTCACCCCTCCACTTT.

This clone was picked up one time. The CDR3 coding sequence is TGTGCCAGTAGTATAGATCGAACTAGCAATCAGCCCCAGCATTTT. Protein: CASSIDRTSNQPQHF. The rearrangement links TRBV19 to TRBJ1-5, with D uncertain. Germline loops: CDR1 LNHDA, CDR2 SQIVND (reference sequence). V lost 0 bases to trimming and J lost 0 bases, with 6 bases between them. CDR3 size: 15 residues.

The chain recombines TRBV6-1 with TRBJ2-3; D is ambiguous. V was pared by 2 bases and J by 0 bases, with 12 bases between. This CDR3 contains 16 residues. Germline V gives CDR1 MNHNS, CDR2 SASEGT. CDR3 loop: CASSETPGSSTDTQYF. CDR3 sequence (DNA): TGTGCCAGCAGTGAAACGCCCGGGTCTAGCACAGATACGCAGTATTTT.

J is TRBJ2-7 and V is TRBV6-5; D gene uncertain. Germline CDR1 and CDR2: MNHEY and SVGAGI. The V end lost 6 bases, the J end lost 4 bases, and 7 bases lay between the germline ends. This CDR3 has 11 amino acids. CDR3 protein: CASRSPYEQYV. The CDR3 DNA sequence: TGTGCCAGCAGAAGTCCGTACGAGCAGTACGTC.

The chain combines TRBV5-6 with TRBJ1-1; D not certain. Per germline, CDR1 SGHDT and CDR2 YYEEEE. The CDR3 contains 15 residues. The V end was cut by 3 bases, the J end by 0 bases, with 12 bases between. In DNA, the CDR3 is TGTGCCAGCAGCTCCCCCGGTATATTGAACACTGAAGCTTTCTTT. It translates to CASSSPGILNTEAFF. Based on the CDR3 plus reference TRBV5-6 and TRBJ1-1, the full variable domain is DAGVTQSPTHLIKTRGQQVTLRCSPKSGHDTVSWYQQALGQGPQFIFQYYEEEERQRGNFPDRFSGHQFPNYSSELNVNALLLGDSALYLCASSSPGILNTEAFFGQGTRLTVV.

This chain links TRBV16 with TRBJ1-1; TRBD1 might be the D (6 bases). The length of the CDR3 is 15 residues. In germline, CDR1 is KGHSY, CDR2 FQNENV. V was clipped by 4 bases and J by 3 bases, with 15 bases between them. In DNA, the CDR3 is TGTGCCAGCAGCCTCCCCTCCAGGACAGACACTGAAGCTTTCTTT. Translated: CASSLPSRTDTEAFF.